This T cell receptor (beta chain) was recovered during a study of blood T cell repertoires in COVID-19. Looking at the study overall: The United States, Italy and Spain were the sources of the acute and convalescent COVID-19 samples. T cells, B-cell-depleted T cells, or PBMCs supplied cDNA or gDNA.

Enrolment of Seattle patients took place during active infection, and they were followed longitudinally. Authors' methods: The authors estimated nucleated cell counts from reference gene primer amplification. Sequencing was performed with immunoSEQ multiplex PCR; in TCRdb, only in-frame clones are kept and a portion is missing. V and J calls and clone size are as listed in that table; D and trimming were resolved from the DNA. The table has some 300,000 clones, about 90% seen once; the top ten hold just under 6.5%. This TCR came from a woman in her forties or fifties with COVID-19, enrolled during active disease. What was sequenced was peripheral blood.

The CDR3 DNA sequence: TGTGCCAGCAGTCCGGGTGGGGCACGGAGTGGAAACACCATATATTTT. It codes for CASSPGGARSGNTIYF. The chain recombines TRBV27 with TRBJ1-3, with a weak D call TRBD1 (5 bases). The length of the CDR3 is 16 residues. Trimming shortened V by 5 bases and J by 3 bases, and 17 bases separated the two germline ends. Per germline, CDR1 MNHEY and CDR2 SMNVEV (reference sequence).